This TCR beta chain was profiled in a study of OX40 agonist ivuxolimab in advanced cancers. Study-level information: Patients treated during dose escalation were battling hepatocellular carcinoma, melanoma, renal cell or head and neck cancer.

V lost 3 bases and J lost 1; bases outside the gene matches: 8. The CDR3 extends over 16 amino acids. The germline CDR1 and CDR2 sequences are SGHKS and YYEKEE (reference sequence). Findings and limits, study-wide: Expanded clones belonging to CD8+ T cells outnumbered, on average, those of CD4+. CD4+ and CD8+ blood T cells expanded clonally by week 6 at 0.1 to 3.0 mg/kg. Among the lowest levels of clonal expansion were found in partial responders at 0.1-3.0 mg/kg.

With regard to this clone: Its target is not known.

Repertoires were generated with immunoSEQ multiplex PCR, while TCRdb's copy carries only in-frame clones and drops some. The repertoire includes 50,000 to 60,000 clones, roughly 89% of them detected once, and around 6% sits in the top ten. J is TRBJ2-5 and V is TRBV5-5; 8 nucleotides agree with TRBD1. This clonotype was obtained from an adult with an advanced solid tumor such as melanoma, head and neck, liver or kidney cancer. The material sequenced was CD4+ or CD8+ T cells sorted from blood, taken in a trial of the OX40 agonist ivuxolimab. CDR3 region: CASSSPDREAQETQYF. CDR3 nucleotides: TGTGCCAGCAGCTCTCCGGACAGGGAAGCCCAAGAGACCCAGTACTTC.